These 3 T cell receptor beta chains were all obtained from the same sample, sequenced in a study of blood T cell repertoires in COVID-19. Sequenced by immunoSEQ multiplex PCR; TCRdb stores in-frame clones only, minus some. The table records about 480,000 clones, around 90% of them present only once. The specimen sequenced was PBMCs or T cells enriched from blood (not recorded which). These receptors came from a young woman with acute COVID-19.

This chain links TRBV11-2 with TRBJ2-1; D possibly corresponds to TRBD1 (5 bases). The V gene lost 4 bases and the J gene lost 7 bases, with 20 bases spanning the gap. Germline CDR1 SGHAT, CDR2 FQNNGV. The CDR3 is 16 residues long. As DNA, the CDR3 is TGTGCCAGCAGCTACTTGTCACCAGGGAATAGTAATGAGCAGTTCTTC. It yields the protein CASSYLSPGNSNEQFF.

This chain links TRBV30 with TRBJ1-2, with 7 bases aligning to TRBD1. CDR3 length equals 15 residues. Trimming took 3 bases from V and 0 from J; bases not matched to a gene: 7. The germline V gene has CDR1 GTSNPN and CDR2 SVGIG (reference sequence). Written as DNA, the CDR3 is TGTGCCTGGAGCGGACGGACAGGCCCTAACTATGGCTACACCTTC. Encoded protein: CAWSGRTGPNYGYTF. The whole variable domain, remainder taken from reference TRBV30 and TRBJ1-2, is SQTIHQWPATLVQPVGSPLSLECTVEGTSNPNLYWYRQAAGRGLQLLFYSVGIGQISSEVPQNLSASRPQDRQFILSSKKLLLSDSGFYLCAWSGRTGPNYGYTFGSGTRLTVV.

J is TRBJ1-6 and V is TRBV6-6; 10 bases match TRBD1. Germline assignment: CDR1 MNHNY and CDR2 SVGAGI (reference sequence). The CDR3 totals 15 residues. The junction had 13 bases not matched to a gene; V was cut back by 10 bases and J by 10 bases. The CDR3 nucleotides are TGTGCCACCAGGGACAGGGGAGACGTCGGGTCACCCCTCCACTTT. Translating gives CATRDRGDVGSPLHF.